A single sample is the source of the 10 T cell receptor beta chains below, sequenced in a study of blood T cell repertoires in COVID-19. Profiled with immunoSEQ multiplex PCR; TCRdb holds only in-frame clones, not every one. The sample has around 93,000 clones; approximately 80% are singletons. The sequenced sample was peripheral blood. These TCRs come from a man in his fifties or sixties with acute or convalescent COVID-19.

V and J are TRBV5-1 and TRBJ2-5; D is undetermined. The ends were cut back, 4 bases at V and 4 bases at J, with 17 bases in the middle. CDR1 and CDR2 (germline): SGHRS, YFSETQ. CDR3 length: 15 amino acids. The DNA of the CDR3 is TGCGCCAGCAGCGTGGGTGGGCCCCCTCGAGAGACCCAGTACTTC. Protein sequence: CASSVGGPPRETQYF.

The chain carries TRBV12-3 or TRBV12-4 and TRBJ1-2; 7 positions match TRBD1. The CDR3 is 13 amino acids. J gave up 4 bases and V 7 bases, and 6 bases lay outside the gene matches. This chain's CDR3 is CASTRQGGYGYTF. The CDR3 nucleotides are TGTGCCAGCACCAGACAGGGAGGCTATGGCTACACCTTC.

The CDR3 DNA sequence: TGTGCCAGTAGTATCTGGCAGAACACTGAAGCTTTCTTT. Amino acids: CASSIWQNTEAFF. V and J are TRBV19 and TRBJ1-1; D gene unclear. V gave up 3 bases and J gave up 1 base, with 6 bases separating them. CDR1 and CDR2 (germline): LNHDA, SQIVND (reference sequence). This CDR3 has 13 amino acids.

The chain employs TRBV5-1 and TRBJ2-5; the match to TRBD2 covers 12 bases. The CDR3 has 18 residues. V lost 1 base and J lost 5; bases outside the gene matches: 12. CDR1 SGHRS and CDR2 YFSETQ come from the germline V gene. This chain's CDR3 is CASSLTGTSGLEGETQYF. The DNA for the CDR3 is TGCGCCAGCAGCTTGACCGGGACTAGCGGGTTAGAGGGTGAGACCCAGTACTTC.

The chain is built from TRBV11-2 and TRBJ2-6; a possible D gene is TRBD2 (5 bases). There are 18 residues in the CDR3. V lost 5 bases and J lost 2, with 19 bases in between. Germline V CDR1 and CDR2: SGHAT, FQNNGV. The CDR3 protein is CASSPRTGWHPGANVLTF. The CDR3 region has the DNA TGTGCCAGCAGCCCCCGGACGGGGTGGCATCCTGGGGCCAACGTCCTGACTTTC.

The chain links TRBV18 to TRBJ2-5; 7 bases match TRBD1. Germline lookup yields CDR1 KGHSH and CDR2 LQKENI. The junction had 1 base not matched to a gene; V was cut back by 3 bases and J by 3 bases. This CDR3 has 13 amino acids. CDR3 loop: CASSPTGKETQYF. For the CDR3, the DNA is TGTGCCAGCTCACCGACAGGGAAAGAGACCCAGTACTTC.

The chain uses TRBV7-9 and TRBJ2-3, with TRBD2 as a possible D gene (5 bases). The CDR3 has 15 residues. CDR1 and CDR2 (germline): SEHNR, FQNEAQ (reference sequence). The V end lost 2 bases, the J end lost 0 bases, and 9 bases lay between the germline ends. Here the CDR3 reads CASSLRRTSTDTQYF. CDR3 nucleotide sequence: TGTGCCAGCAGCTTAAGAAGGACTAGCACAGATACGCAGTATTTT. The full variable domain, rest sourced from reference TRBV7-9 and TRBJ2-3, is DTGVSQNPRHKITKRGQNVTFRCDPISEHNRLYWYRQTLGQGPEFLTYFQNEAQLEKSRLLSDRFSAERPKGSFSTLEIQRTEQGDSAMYLCASSLRRTSTDTQYFGPGTRLTVL.

The chain is built from TRBV11-3 and TRBJ1-2; possibly TRBD1 for D (5 bases). This CDR3 is 15 amino acids long. V was pared by 5 bases and J by 4 bases, with 17 bases between. Germline V gene data show CDR1 as SGHNT and CDR2 as YENEEA. CDR3 sequence: CASSPRGERGYGYTF. DNA for the CDR3: TGTGCCAGCAGCCCCCGCGGGGAAAGGGGCTATGGCTACACCTTC.

In this sample, this clone turned up many times. V gene TRBV11-3 combines with J gene TRBJ2-7; D gene uncertain. The CDR3 covers 12 residues. The V gene lost 6 bases and the J gene lost 2 bases, with 8 bases spanning the gap. Germline V gene data show CDR1 as SGHNT and CDR2 as YENEEA. The CDR3 loop is CASSPSAYEQYF. CDR3 coding DNA: TGTGCCAGCAGTCCATCGGCCTACGAGCAGTACTTC.

This rearrangement joins TRBV5-4 to TRBJ2-3; 7 positions match TRBD2. The J segment lost 0 bases and the V segment lost 3 bases, leaving 10 bases of the junction unmatched. The CDR3 length is 17 residues. The germline CDR1 and CDR2 sequences are SGHNT and YYREEE (reference sequence). The CDR3: CASSSPASGSSTDTQYF. The CDR3, as DNA: TGTGCCAGCAGCTCCCCGGCTAGCGGATCTAGCACAGATACGCAGTATTTT.